Described below is a single T cell receptor (beta chain) sequence and its context. This sample is drawn from a study of blood T cell repertoires in COVID-19. Background on the study: COVID-19 samples, acute and convalescent, were from the United States, Italy and Spain. T cells, B-cell-depleted T cells, or PBMCs provided the cDNA or gDNA that served as material.

The germline CDR1 and CDR2 sequences are SQVTM and ANQGSEA. Unmatched junction bases numbered 5, after V lost 5 bases and J lost 5 bases. This CDR3 contains 12 residues. In the original analysis: From reference gene primer amplification, estimates of nucleated cell counts were derived. The repertoire was sequenced with immunoSEQ multiplex PCR; TCRdb's copy has only in-frame clones and lacks some. Clone size and V and J calls were adopted from that table, with D and trimming inferred from the DNA. The sample shows under 350,000 clones, 65% to 90% of them seen only once. This TCR was sampled from a human donor in a cohort sampled during active COVID-19. V usage is TRBV29-1 and J usage is TRBJ2-7; TRBD1 agrees at 8 bases. Sequenced: peripheral blood. The CDR3 loop is CSVPLTGDEQYF. Here the CDR3 DNA reads TGCAGCGTTCCCTTGACAGGGGACGAGCAGTACTTC.